These 6 T cell receptor beta chains were all obtained from the same sample, sequenced in a study of blood T cell repertoires in COVID-19. The protocol was immunoSEQ multiplex PCR, while the TCRdb copy is restricted to in-frame clones and leaves out a portion. This table has about 200,000 clones, 82% appearing once. Sequenced material: peripheral blood. The receptors were sampled from a woman aged 55-69 years with COVID-19, enrolled during active disease.

V is TRBV7-9 and J is TRBJ2-3; perhaps TRBD2 as D (6 bases). Deletions cut 2 bases from V and 2 bases from J, with 11 bases between. Germline CDR1 SEHNR, CDR2 FQNEAQ (reference sequence). This CDR3 region has 15 residues. In nucleotides, the CDR3 is TGTGCCAGCAGCTTAAGAGCGGGCCCCACAGATACGCAGTATTTT. This gives the protein CASSLRAGPTDTQYF.

The chain is built from TRBV7-2 and TRBJ1-2; TRBD1 agrees at 8 bases. Germline V gene sequence: CDR1 SGHTA, CDR2 FQGNSA. The junction had 11 bases not matched to a gene; V was cut back by 3 bases and J by 8 bases. The CDR3 has 15 residues. The CDR3 sequence: CASSFRGQGARGYTF. The CDR3 region has the DNA TGTGCCAGCAGCTTTAGGGGGCAGGGGGCGCGGGGCTACACCTTC.

The table lists this clone with a count of one. This chain uses TRBV7-6 with TRBJ1-4; D gene ambiguous. V lost 1 base, J lost 10 bases, and 10 bases lay in between. CDR3 length equals 13 residues. The germline V gene has CDR1 SGHVS and CDR2 FNYEAQ. CDR3 nucleotide sequence: TGTGCCAGCAGCTTAGTGGAGGGAGGAAAACTGTTTTTT. Translating gives CASSLVEGGKLFF.

This clone was counted a single time. The V and J genes are TRBV7-2 and TRBJ2-3, with D unresolved. V was cut by 7 bases and J by 0 bases, with 11 bases left in between. The CDR3 consists of 14 residues. Germline V gives CDR1 SGHTA, CDR2 FQGNSA. The CDR3: CASTRSVSTDTQYF. DNA for the CDR3: TGTGCCAGCACCCGATCGGTTAGCACAGATACGCAGTATTTT.

The chain recombines TRBV18 with TRBJ2-5; D may be TRBD2 (6 bases). The V end was cut by 2 bases, the J end by 4 bases, with 11 bases between. CDR1 is KGHSH and CDR2 is LQKENI in the germline V gene. The CDR3 spans 14 residues. The CDR3 nucleotides read TGTGCCAGCTCACCAGGGGGGACCGCAGAGACCCAGTACTTC. The encoded protein is CASSPGGTAETQYF.

The chain couples TRBV27 to TRBJ1-1; D is unresolved. There are 14 residues in the CDR3. The germline CDR1 and CDR2 sequences are MNHEY and SMNVEV (reference sequence). Trimming cost V 5 bases and J 2 bases, with 12 bases left between them. CDR3 amino acids: CASSPLGFNTEAFF. CDR3 DNA sequence: TGTGCCAGCAGTCCTCTCGGGTTCAACACTGAAGCTTTCTTT.